Listed below are T cell receptor beta chains from one sample, sequenced in a study of T cell repertoires in cytomegalovirus infection. Their antigen targets remain unknown. TCRdb re-analysed the reads in MiXCR, keeping a single row per CDR3 protein. The profile covers about 770,000 distinct CDR3 sequences, with 29% appearing a single time and around 12% taken by the ten largest. This specimen was cultured CD8+ T cells from PBMCs, taken from culture after CMV antigen stimulation. These receptors were taken from a human donor in good health (CMV status not recorded). Some clones in this sample may be carry-over from other donors' samples. The CDR3 runs from the conserved cysteine through the conserved F or W. D genes are given only for firm matches. Size is omitted from some rows. Given values are once, few, many or a class for expanded clones.

J gene,V gene,D gene,clone size,CDR3 protein,CDR3 DNA
TRBJ1-5,TRBV27,-,-,CASRLAWGPNQPQHF,TGTGCCAGCAGGTTAGCCTGGGGCCCCAATCAGCCCCAGCATTTT
TRBJ1-1,TRBV5-1,TRBD1,-,CASSLGTGFPEAFF,TGCGCCAGCAGCTTGGGGACAGGTTTCCCTGAAGCTTTCTTT
TRBJ1-2,TRBV12-3/TRBV12-4,TRBD1,-,CASRTGTGALGYTF,TGTGCCAGCAGAACCGGGACAGGGGCCCTCGGCTACACCTTC
TRBJ1-1,TRBV9,TRBD1,few,CASSVGQGLDRTEAFF,TGTGCCAGCAGCGTAGGACAGGGATTGGATAGAACTGAAGCTTTCTTT
TRBJ2-1,TRBV19,-,-,CASSIEPLSYNEQFF,TGTGCCAGTAGTATAGAACCCCTCTCCTACAATGAGCAGTTCTTC
TRBJ2-7,TRBV7-6,TRBD2,many,CASSARQEERGGDEQYF,TGTGCCAGCAGCGCACGGCAGGAGGAGCGGGGGGGCGATGAGCAGTACTTC
TRBJ2-1,TRBV28,TRBD2,-,CASSSLGIETSGANNEQFF,TGTGCCAGCAGTTCCCTGGGGATTGAGACTAGCGGGGCGAACAATGAGCAGTTCTTC
TRBJ1-2,TRBV4-1,TRBD1,-,CASSQNPGQGSRGYTF,TGCGCCAGCAGCCAAAATCCGGGACAGGGCTCTCGCGGCTACACCTTC
TRBJ2-1,TRBV6-5,TRBD1,few,CASSPDRGQYNEQFF,TGTGCCAGCAGCCCCGACAGGGGGCAATACAATGAGCAGTTCTTC
TRBJ1-5,TRBV7-2,-,many,CASSLRTEPHQPQHF,TGTGCCAGCAGCCTACGGACGGAACCTCATCAGCCCCAGCATTTT
TRBJ1-2,TRBV6-5,-,many,CASGVTEDYGYTF,TGTGCCAGCGGAGTGACAGAAGACTATGGCTACACCTTC
TRBJ2-3,TRBV7-6,TRBD2,many,CASSLDLAGGIADTQYF,TGTGCCAGCAGCTTAGACCTAGCGGGGGGAATCGCAGATACGCAGTATTTT
TRBJ2-7,TRBV7-9,-,-,CASTRRGNYEQYF,TGTGCCAGCACCCGGAGGGGGAACTACGAGCAGTACTTC
TRBJ1-2,TRBV6-1,-,many,CASLERGGTDGYTF,TGTGCCAGCCTTGAAAGGGGGGGAACGGATGGCTACACCTTC
TRBJ1-1,TRBV7-2,-,many,CASSLLDWGTEAFF,TGTGCCAGCAGTTTACTTGACTGGGGCACTGAAGCTTTCTTT
TRBJ1-2,TRBV20-1,TRBD1,-,CSARDPGQEMYGYTF,TGCAGTGCTAGGGATCCGGGACAGGAGATGTATGGCTACACCTTC
TRBJ2-1,TRBV7-3,-,-,CASSLIGGNYNEQFF,TGTGCCAGCAGCTTAATCGGCGGGAACTACAATGAGCAGTTCTTC
TRBJ1-1,TRBV27,-,few,CASSLLGAANTEAFF,TGTGCCAGCAGTTTATTAGGGGCGGCGAACACTGAAGCTTTCTTT
TRBJ2-3,TRBV19,-,-,CASSTTQGPLTDTQYF,TGTGCCAGTAGTACTACTCAGGGGCCTCTGACAGATACGCAGTATTTT
TRBJ1-5,TRBV6-5,-,-,CASSYSIPDRNQPQHF,TGTGCCAGCAGTTACTCGATACCTGACCGCAATCAGCCCCAGCATTTT
TRBJ1-4,TRBV19,-,once,CASSNKLTNEKLFF,TGTGCCAGTAGTAACAAACTAACTAATGAAAAACTGTTTTTT
TRBJ1-5,TRBV6-1,-,-,CASGGGGSQHF,TGTGCCAGCGGGGGGGGAGGGTCCCAGCATTTT
TRBJ2-7,TRBV4-1,-,-,CASSQVSGEDEQYF,TGCGCCAGCAGCCAAGTTTCAGGGGAGGACGAGCAGTACTTC
TRBJ2-5,TRBV9,-,-,CASSPTGPLETQYF,TGTGCCAGCAGCCCTACCGGGCCCTTGGAGACCCAGTACTTC
TRBJ1-1,TRBV6-1,-,-,CASTEGGGITEAFF,TGTGCCAGCACCGAAGGGGGGGGTATAACTGAAGCTTTCTTT
TRBJ2-2,TRBV7-2,TRBD2,many,CASIWLAGGPGELFF,TGTGCCAGCATTTGGCTAGCGGGGGGCCCCGGGGAGCTGTTTTTT
TRBJ2-7,TRBV7-2,-,many,CASSPNFYEQYF,TGTGCCAGCAGCCCCAACTTCTACGAGCAGTACTTC
TRBJ1-2,TRBV5-6,TRBD1,-,CASSFMTGNGYTF,TGTGCCAGCAGCTTTATGACAGGGAACGGCTACACCTTC
TRBJ1-1,TRBV27,-,-,CASSFDAARSTEAFF,TGTGCCAGCAGTTTCGACGCCGCCAGGAGCACTGAAGCTTTCTTT
TRBJ2-7,TRBV10-3,-,-,CAISETGPSYEQYF,TGTGCCATCAGTGAGACAGGACCCTCCTACGAGCAGTACTTC
TRBJ1-2,TRBV7-3,-,many,CASSLGPIYGYTF,TGTGCCAGCAGCTTGGGACCCATCTATGGCTACACCTTC
TRBJ2-2,TRBV4-2,-,-,CASSQGTEKNTGELFF,TGTGCCAGCAGCCAAGGGACGGAGAAAAACACCGGGGAGCTGTTTTTT
TRBJ1-3,TRBV4-1,-,many,CASSQDRGTGSGNTIYF,TGCGCCAGCAGCCAAGATCGGGGTACTGGCTCTGGAAACACCATATATTTT
TRBJ2-2,TRBV7-9,-,-,CASSSPGHTGELFF,TGTGCCAGCAGCTCTCCCGGGCACACCGGGGAGCTGTTTTTT
TRBJ2-1,TRBV5-5,-,few,CASSLGPGAGNEQFF,TGTGCCAGCAGCTTAGGGCCAGGGGCTGGTAATGAGCAGTTCTTC
TRBJ1-6,TRBV12-3/TRBV12-4,TRBD1,few,CASGFLLQGLNPDQGRPLHF,TGTGCCAGCGGGTTTTTGTTACAGGGGTTAAATCCCGATCAAGGTAGACCCCTCCACTTT
TRBJ1-5,TRBV6-1,TRBD1,-,CASHTQGAPWAQHF,TGTGCCAGCCACACTCAGGGGGCCCCTTGGGCCCAGCATTTT
TRBJ2-7,TRBV7-6,-,few,CASSHDNSYEQYF,TGTGCCAGCAGCCACGACAACTCCTACGAGCAGTACTTC
TRBJ1-5,TRBV28,-,few,CASSPGRPQHF,TGTGCCAGCAGTCCCGGTCGGCCCCAGCATTTT
TRBJ1-4,TRBV28,-,-,CASSFRDLNEKLFF,TGTGCCAGCAGTTTCCGGGACTTAAATGAAAAACTGTTTTTT
TRBJ2-7,TRBV12-3/TRBV12-4,-,many,CASSFRQGLSYEQYF,TGTGCCAGCAGTTTTCGCCAGGGTCTTTCCTACGAGCAGTACTTC
TRBJ2-7,TRBV20-1,-,-,CSARGLIMSPSYEQYF,TGCAGTGCTAGAGGACTGATAATGTCCCCCTCCTACGAGCAGTACTTC
TRBJ1-5,TRBV7-2,-,-,CASSLVPGSNQPQHF,TGTGCCAGCAGCTTAGTTCCAGGGAGCAATCAGCCCCAGCATTTT
TRBJ2-5,TRBV7-9,-,-,CASSLALAGLLEETQYF,TGTGCCAGCAGCTTAGCGCTCGCCGGCCTGTTGGAGGAGACCCAGTACTTC
TRBJ2-3,TRBV7-2,-,few,CASSLNSGTDTQYF,TGTGCCAGCAGCTTAAATAGCGGCACAGATACGCAGTATTTT
TRBJ1-5,TRBV27,TRBD1,few,CASSLNGWQGDQPQHF,TGTGCCAGCAGTCTGAACGGGTGGCAGGGGGATCAGCCCCAGCATTTT
TRBJ1-5,TRBV5-1,-,few,CASSPDIPLSQPQHF,TGCGCCAGCAGCCCAGACATCCCCCTGAGTCAGCCCCAGCATTTT
TRBJ1-2,TRBV25-1,-,-,CASSELYTGADYGYTF,TGTGCCAGCAGTGAATTATATACTGGGGCGGATTATGGCTACACCTTC